This T cell receptor beta chain was identified during a study of T cell changes during pregnancy in multiple sclerosis. This CDR3 is 16 amino acids long. V shed 6 bases, J shed 5 bases, and the junction held 11 bases outside the gene matches. Germline loops: CDR1 MRHNA, CDR2 SNTAGT. Data came from immunoSEQ multiplex PCR; TCRdb stores just in-frame clones and leaves some out. The data hold about 93,000 clones, with 91% observed a single time. This material consisted of peripheral blood, taken after pregnancy. V and J are TRBV6-4 and TRBJ2-2, with 8 bases identical to TRBD2. The TCR comes from a female donor in good health, enrolled as a control in a pregnancy study. The CDR3 loop is CASSATGGRGTGELFF. The CDR3 region has the DNA TGTGCCAGCAGCGCGACGGGGGGGCGCGGAACCGGGGAGCTGTTTTTT.